This passage covers 31 T cell receptor beta chains from one sample sequenced in a study of blood T cell repertoires in COVID-19 (TCRdb year 2020). Library construction relied on the immunoSEQ multiplex PCR assay. Not all clones reach the TCRdb copy of this immuneACCESS table, which keeps in-frame sequences only. Checked studies attribute under half of the gap to unresolved V genes and leave the rest unexplained. A total of 95,000 to 100,000 clones appear in this sample, almost 95% of them only once. Of the sample, approximately 5.7% falls within the top ten clones. The sample consisted of peripheral blood. These receptors all come from a man between 50 and 59 years old with active COVID-19.

This clone was found once. This sequence joins TRBV28 and TRBJ2-3; 11 nucleotides match TRBD2. The CDR3 has 17 amino acids. In germline, CDR1 is MDHEN, CDR2 SYDVKM. V lost 5 bases, J lost 2 bases, and 9 bases stayed unmatched. The CDR3 protein is CASSASRGLAATDTQYF. The CDR3 region has the DNA TGTGCCAGCAGTGCAAGCAGGGGACTAGCGGCCACAGATACGCAGTATTTT.

V gene TRBV19 combines with J gene TRBJ2-1, with 8 bases aligning to TRBD2. Looked up from germline, CDR1 is LNHDA and CDR2 is SQIVND (reference sequence). With 5 bases clipped from V and 9 bases from J, the junction kept 9 bases outside the gene matches. CDR3 size: 14 residues. CDR3 coding DNA: TGTGCCAGTAGTGCCCTTGCGGGGGGCGGTGAGCAGTTCTTC. Residues: CASSALAGGGEQFF.

Here the CDR3 reads CASSSSGRAPGGELFF. The CDR3 DNA follows: TGTGCCAGTAGTTCAAGCGGGAGGGCCCCGGGAGGGGAGCTGTTTTTT. V is TRBV19 and J is TRBJ2-2; 10 positions match TRBD2. The germline gives CDR1 LNHDA, CDR2 SQIVND (reference sequence). The CDR3 spans 16 residues. J lost 8 bases, V lost 5 bases, and 11 bases had no gene match.

V gene TRBV5-1 combines with J gene TRBJ1-2, with 9 bases matching TRBD1. Looked up from germline, CDR1 is SGHRS and CDR2 is YFSETQ. V lost 6 bases and J lost 5; bases outside the gene matches: 14. The CDR3 length is 16 residues. The CDR3 sequence is CASNPGSGTGYYGYTF. The DNA for the CDR3 is TGCGCCAGCAACCCTGGTTCCGGGACAGGGTATTATGGCTACACCTTC.

The chain is built from TRBV5-6 and TRBJ2-3; TRBD2 matches at 13 bases. With V trimmed by 4 bases and J by 9 bases, 8 bases remained unmatched. This CDR3 has 15 residues. CDR1 is SGHDT and CDR2 is YYEEEE in the germline V gene. CDR3 region: CASSRWTSGGRTQYF. CDR3 nucleotide sequence: TGTGCCAGCAGCAGGTGGACTAGCGGGGGTCGAACGCAGTATTTT.

The CDR3 loop is CASSSRDFQETQYF. The CDR3 DNA is TGTGCCAGTAGCTCCCGGGACTTCCAAGAGACCCAGTACTTC. This sequence joins TRBV19 and TRBJ2-5, with D tentatively TRBD2 (6 bases). V shed 6 bases and J shed 1 base, with 12 bases lying between them. Germline values: CDR1 LNHDA, CDR2 SQIVND (reference sequence). CDR3 length: 14 residues.

The count of this clone is one. The rearrangement links TRBV9 to TRBJ2-7; D possibly corresponds to TRBD1 (6 bases). This CDR3 comprises 14 residues. Germline CDR1 reads SGDLS; CDR2 reads YYNGEE. Trimming pared 0 bases from V and 2 bases from J, leaving 9 bases between. The CDR3 coding sequence is TGTGCCAGCAGCGTAGCAGGGGCGGCCTACGAGCAGTACTTC. This gives the protein CASSVAGAAYEQYF.

DNA of the CDR3: TGTGCCAGCAGCACCGGGACAGGGATTGATACGCAGTATTTT. This encodes CASSTGTGIDTQYF. The V gene is TRBV6-5, the J gene TRBJ2-3, with 9 bases fitting TRBD1. Germline assignment: CDR1 MNHEY and CDR2 SVGAGI. V gave up 6 bases and J gave up 6 bases; unmatched junction bases: 7. The CDR3 consists of 14 residues.

CDR3 bases: TGTGCCAGCAGTAGTAATGGAGCCCCCCCACAGGACGAGCAGTACTTC. It codes for CASSSNGAPPQDEQYF. This chain uses TRBV2 with TRBJ2-7, with TRBD1 as a possible D gene (5 bases). The CDR3 totals 16 residues. Germline loops: CDR1 SNHLY, CDR2 FYNNEI. V was trimmed by 5 bases and J by 5 bases, leaving 22 bases between them.

This clone has only one observation. The rearrangement joins TRBV2 to TRBJ1-4; maybe TRBD1 (5 bases). The CDR3 spans 15 residues. V lost 1 base, J lost 8 bases, and 14 bases lay in between. Germline V gives CDR1 SNHLY, CDR2 FYNNEI. This CDR3 reads CASSEDIGDGEKLFF. DNA for the CDR3: TGTGCCAGCAGTGAAGATATAGGGGATGGGGAAAAACTGTTTTTT.

V and J are TRBV28 and TRBJ2-1; TRBD2 matches 14 bases. CDR1 and CDR2 (germline): MDHEN, SYDVKM. The CDR3 has 17 residues. V lost 0 bases and J lost 9; bases outside the gene matches: 7. CDR3 nucleotides: TGTGCCAGCAGTTTATGGAGACTAGCGGGAGGGCCGGGTGAGCAGTTCTTC. This sequence encodes CASSLWRLAGGPGEQFF.

This CDR3 reads CASSLRLALTDTQYF. CDR3 in DNA: TGCGCCAGCAGCCTCCGACTAGCGCTGACAGATACGCAGTATTTT. J is TRBJ2-3 and V is TRBV4-1; 8 bases map to TRBD2. J gave up 3 bases and V 4 bases, and 6 bases lay outside the gene matches. Germline CDR1 reads MGHRA; CDR2 reads YSYEKL. This CDR3 is built from 15 residues.

This clone was counted ten times or more. V usage is TRBV20-1 and J usage is TRBJ2-7; D possibly corresponds to TRBD2 (6 bases). This CDR3 is built from 18 residues. Trimming shortened V by 3 bases and J by 0 bases, and 24 bases separated the two germline ends. Germline loops: CDR1 DFQATT, CDR2 SNEGSKA (reference sequence). CDR3 sequence (DNA): TGCAGTGCTAGTTGGGATAGGAGGGATTGGGGGAGCTCCTACGAGCAGTACTTC. Protein sequence: CSASWDRRDWGSSYEQYF.

The chain links TRBV28 to TRBJ2-1; 9 bases are shared with TRBD2. Germline V gene sequence: CDR1 MDHEN, CDR2 SYDVKM. The J segment lost 15 bases and the V segment lost 3 bases, leaving 6 bases of the junction unmatched. The CDR3 has 12 amino acids. The CDR3 loop reads CASSFLAGRGFF. Written as DNA, the CDR3 is TGTGCCAGCAGTTTTCTAGCGGGGAGGGGGTTCTTC.

This chain links TRBV11-3 with TRBJ2-1; TRBD1 aligns across 8 bases. The V gene end was trimmed by 5 bases and the J gene end by 8 bases; junction bases not matched to a gene: 8. Germline V gene sequence: CDR1 SGHNT, CDR2 YENEEA. CDR3 length: 14 residues. The CDR3, as DNA: TGTGCCAGCAGCGAAGGGGACAGGAGGGATGAGCAGTTCTTC. It specifies CASSEGDRRDEQFF.

The chain joins TRBV4-1 to TRBJ1-1; 8 nucleotides match TRBD1. J lost 0 bases, V lost 4 bases, and 4 bases had no gene match. The CDR3 is 15 amino acids. Germline lookup yields CDR1 MGHRA and CDR2 YSYEKL. The CDR3 loop reads CASSLRQGMNTEAFF. The CDR3 bases are TGCGCCAGCAGCCTCAGACAGGGGATGAACACTGAAGCTTTCTTT.

V usage is TRBV19 and J usage is TRBJ1-6, with 8 nucleotides matching TRBD1. Germline loops: CDR1 LNHDA, CDR2 SQIVND (reference sequence). The CDR3 is 14 amino acids. V gave up 3 bases and J gave up 8 bases; unmatched junction bases: 3. The DNA of the CDR3 is TGTGCCAGTAGTATCAGGGGGCAGGATTCACCCCTCCACTTT. It yields the protein CASSIRGQDSPLHF. Variable domain in full (rest from reference TRBV19 and TRBJ1-6): DGGITQSPKYLFRKEGQNVTLSCEQNLNHDAMYWYRQDPGQGLRLIYYSQIVNDFQKGDIAEGYSVSREKKESFPLTVTSAQKNPTAFYLCASSIRGQDSPLHFGNGTRLTVT.

This chain connects TRBV9 to TRBJ2-5; 8 bases align to TRBD2. CDR3 size: 16 residues. The germline CDR1 and CDR2 sequences are SGDLS and YYNGEE. V gave up 3 bases and J gave up 2 bases; unmatched junction bases: 9. CDR3 bases: TGTGCCAGCAGCGCCTGGACTAGCCCCCGGCAAGAGACCCAGTACTTC. Translated: CASSAWTSPRQETQYF.

CDR3: CASNTRGPQETQYF. The CDR3 nucleotides read TGTGCCAGCAACACCAGGGGTCCCCAAGAGACCCAGTACTTC. This chain links TRBV28 with TRBJ2-5; D perhaps matches TRBD1 (6 bases). This CDR3 has 14 amino acids. Trimming left V 7 bases short and J 1 base short, with 13 bases between. Germline-derived CDR1 and CDR2 are MDHEN and SYDVKM.

The chain carries TRBV28 and TRBJ1-5; the D is unclear. Germline V CDR1 and CDR2: MDHEN, SYDVKM. CDR3 length equals 14 residues. Trimming took 7 bases from V and 0 from J, leaving 10 bases between them. This CDR3 reads CASNEASSNQPQHF. The CDR3 region has the DNA TGTGCCAGCAATGAAGCTTCTAGCAATCAGCCCCAGCATTTT.

This clone was recorded once. V and J are TRBV28 and TRBJ1-2; the D is unclear. The CDR3 covers 13 residues. Trimming left V 11 bases short and J 4 bases short, with 17 bases between. Germline V gives CDR1 MDHEN, CDR2 SYDVKM. Written as DNA, the CDR3 is TGTGCCGCCGAGGGCAGCAGCCGCTATGGCTACACCTTC. It translates to CAAEGSSRYGYTF.

This sequence joins TRBV2 and TRBJ1-5; D possibly corresponds to TRBD1 (6 bases). The CDR3 extends over 13 amino acids. The V end lost 6 bases, the J end lost 7 bases, and 13 bases lay between the germline ends. Germline V gene lookup returns CDR1 SNHLY and CDR2 FYNNEI. In DNA form, the CDR3 reads TGTGCCAGCAGCAGGGGCATTGGGCAGCCCCAGCATTTT. Its translation is CASSRGIGQPQHF. The full variable domain, its missing parts supplied by reference TRBV2 and TRBJ1-5, is EPEVTQTPSHQVTQMGQEVILRCVPISNHLYFYWYRQILGQKVEFLVSFYNNEISEKSEIFDDQFSVERPDGSNFTLKIRSTKLEDSAMYFCASSRGIGQPQHFGDGTRLSIL.

The chain has TRBV6-2 or TRBV6-3 and TRBJ1-3; possibly TRBD1 for D (6 bases). The germline V gene encodes CDR1 MNHEY and CDR2 SVGEGT. Trimming shortened V by 5 bases and J by 1 base, and 12 bases separated the two germline ends. This CDR3 spans 15 amino acids. Here the CDR3 reads CASSPPDRSGNTIYF. In DNA form, the CDR3 reads TGTGCCAGCAGTCCGCCCGACAGGTCTGGAAACACCATATATTTT.

The chain recombines TRBV27 with TRBJ1-3, with D possibly being TRBD1 (6 bases). CDR3 length: 15 amino acids. The V gene's germline CDR1 is MNHEY and CDR2 SMNVEV (reference sequence). Trimming left V 1 base short and J 4 bases short, with 11 bases between. The CDR3 bases are TGTGCCAGCAGTTTATATCAGGGGCCGGGAAACACCATATATTTT. Translation gives CASSLYQGPGNTIYF.

V and J are TRBV18 and TRBJ2-7; D uncertain. The CDR3 is 12 residues long. CDR1 KGHSH and CDR2 LQKENI come from the germline V gene. V lost 3 bases and J 0 bases, leaving 3 bases between the germline ends. Here the CDR3 reads CASSPSSYEQYF. CDR3 nucleotide sequence: TGTGCCAGCTCACCCTCCTCCTACGAGCAGTACTTC. The variable domain in full, with the rest retrieved from reference TRBV18 and TRBJ2-7, is NAGVMQNPRHLVRRRGQEARLRCSPMKGHSHVYWYRQLPEEGLKFMVYLQKENIIDESGMPKERFSAEFPKEGPSILRIQQVVRGDSAAYFCASSPSSYEQYFGPGTRLTVT.

This clone was detected once. V and J are TRBV28 and TRBJ1-5; D is unclear. This CDR3 comprises 12 residues. V dropped 8 bases and J dropped 3 bases, with 8 bases sitting between them. The germline V gene has CDR1 MDHEN and CDR2 SYDVKM. CDR3 in DNA: TGTGCCAGCTGGAGCCCCAATCAGCCCCAGCATTTT. Its protein is CASWSPNQPQHF.

J is TRBJ2-5 and V is TRBV14; 12 nucleotides align to TRBD2. This CDR3 has 16 amino acids. The V gene end was trimmed by 3 bases and the J gene end by 3 bases; junction bases not matched to a gene: 5. Germline CDR1 SGHDN, CDR2 FVKESK. CDR3 amino acids: CASSHWTSGNKETQYF. The CDR3 DNA sequence: TGTGCCAGCAGCCACTGGACTAGCGGGAATAAAGAGACCCAGTACTTC.

J is TRBJ2-5 and V is TRBV28; weak D call: TRBD2 (7 bases). The CDR3 totals 15 residues. Germline CDR1 is MDHEN and CDR2 is SYDVKM. Deletions cut 4 bases from V and 2 bases from J, with 14 bases between. The CDR3 region has the DNA TGTGCCAGCAGTTCGGGGGGCATAAGGCAAGAGACCCAGTACTTC. It codes for CASSSGGIRQETQYF.

The rearrangement joins TRBV28 to TRBJ2-5; D is perhaps TRBD2 (6 bases). CDR3 length: 10 residues. V was trimmed by 8 bases and J by 8 bases, leaving 9 bases between them. From germline, CDR1 is MDHEN and CDR2 SYDVKM. CDR3 sequence reads: CASGGSTQYF. Written as DNA, the CDR3 is TGTGCCAGCGGAGGGAGTACCCAGTACTTC.

This chain links TRBV7-3 with TRBJ1-5, with 8 positions matching TRBD1. V gave up 3 bases and J gave up 7 bases; unmatched junction bases: 11. This CDR3 contains 16 residues. Germline V gene data show CDR1 as SGHTA and CDR2 as FQGTGA. This CDR3 is CASSFPGDRGHQPQHF. CDR3 DNA sequence: TGTGCCAGCAGCTTCCCCGGAGACAGGGGCCACCAGCCCCAGCATTTT.

The V and J genes are TRBV7-3 and TRBJ2-5; TRBD1 matches 8 bases. The CDR3 length is 15 residues. Germline trimming cut 4 bases from V and 4 bases from J; bases unmatched to any gene: 8. Germline-derived CDR1 and CDR2 are SGHTA and FQGTGA. This chain's CDR3 is CASSSRTGSRETQYF. The CDR3 nucleotides read TGTGCCAGCAGCTCCCGGACAGGGTCGAGAGAGACCCAGTACTTC.